This T cell receptor beta chain was recorded in a study of cytomegalovirus exposure and HLA in healthy donors. It was with 60 Vbeta and 13 Jbeta primers that the PCR ran. Assay: immunoSEQ multiplex PCR; the TCRdb copy retains only in-frame clones and omits some. Here the sample spans about 140,000 clones, less than 85% being singletons. Trimming removed 5 bases at V and 4 bases at J, with 22 bases between. There are 17 residues in the CDR3. Per the germline V gene, CDR1 is SEHNR and CDR2 is FQNEAQ (reference sequence). V and J are TRBV7-9 and TRBJ2-3; TRBD2 might be the D (6 bases). The sequence derives from a man aged 35 to 55 in good health and CMV-seropositive. Material for sequencing was PBMCs. In DNA, the CDR3 is TGTGCCAGCAGCGCCCGGGACTCTGTTAGCCCCCCAGATACGCAGTATTTT. Translation: CASSARDSVSPPDTQYF.